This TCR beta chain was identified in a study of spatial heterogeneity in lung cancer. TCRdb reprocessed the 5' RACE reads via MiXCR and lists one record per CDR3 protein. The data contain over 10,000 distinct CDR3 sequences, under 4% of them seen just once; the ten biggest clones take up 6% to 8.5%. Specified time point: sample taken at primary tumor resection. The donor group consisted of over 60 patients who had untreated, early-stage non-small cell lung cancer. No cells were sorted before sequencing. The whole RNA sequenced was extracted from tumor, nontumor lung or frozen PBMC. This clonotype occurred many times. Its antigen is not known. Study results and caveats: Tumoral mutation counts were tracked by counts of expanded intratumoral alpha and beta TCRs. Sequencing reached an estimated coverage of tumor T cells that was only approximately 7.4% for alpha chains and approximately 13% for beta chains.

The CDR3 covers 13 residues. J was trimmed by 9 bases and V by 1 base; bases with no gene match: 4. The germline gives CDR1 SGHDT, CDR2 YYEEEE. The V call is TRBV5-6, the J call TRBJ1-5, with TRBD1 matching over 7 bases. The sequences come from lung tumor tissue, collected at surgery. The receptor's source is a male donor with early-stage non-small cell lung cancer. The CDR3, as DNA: TGTGCCAGCAGCTTGCAGGGGGGAGGGCCCCAGCATTTT. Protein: CASSLQGGGPQHF.